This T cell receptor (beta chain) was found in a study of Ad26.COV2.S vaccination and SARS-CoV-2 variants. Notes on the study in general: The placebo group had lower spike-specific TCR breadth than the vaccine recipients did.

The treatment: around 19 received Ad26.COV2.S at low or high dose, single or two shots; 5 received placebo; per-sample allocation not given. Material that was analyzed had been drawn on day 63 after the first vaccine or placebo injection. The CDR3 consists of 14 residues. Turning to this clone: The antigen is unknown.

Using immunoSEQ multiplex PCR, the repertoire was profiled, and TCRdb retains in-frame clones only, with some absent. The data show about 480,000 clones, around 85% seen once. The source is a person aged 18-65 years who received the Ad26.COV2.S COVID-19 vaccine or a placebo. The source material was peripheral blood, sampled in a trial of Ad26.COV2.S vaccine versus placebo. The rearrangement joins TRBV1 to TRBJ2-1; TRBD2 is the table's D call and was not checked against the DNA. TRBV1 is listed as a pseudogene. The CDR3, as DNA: TGCACCAGCAGCCAAGATAGCGCCTACAATGAGCAGTTCTTC. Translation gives CTSSQDSAYNEQFF.